This TCR beta chain was sequenced in a study of T cell responses to AZD1222 COVID-19 vaccine. Study context: Pooling was applied to second doses at about 4 or about 12 weeks. Study results and caveats: Females outnumbered males among donors, who were mostly white British; clonal diversity was possibly underestimated. The repertoires were collected only after the peak T cell response.

Trimming took off 2 bases at V and 4 bases at J, with 9 bases between the two ends. Germline CDR1 and CDR2: LNHDA and SQIVND (reference sequence). CDR3 length equals 14 residues. Only in-frame clones appear in the TCRdb table, and some are missing; sequencing was by immunoSEQ multiplex PCR. The table records more than 95,000 clones, around nine tenths of them present only once. In its sample, this clone was seen once. Its cognate antigen is unknown. The sample here was peripheral blood, taken on day 0 of AZD1222 vaccination. The origin of this receptor is an adult in good health. The chain has TRBV19 and TRBJ2-1, with D possibly being TRBD1 (5 bases). CDR3 DNA sequence: TGTGCCAGTAGTATACGGCAGGGTTACAATGAGCAGTTCTTC. The encoded protein is CASSIRQGYNEQFF.